The next 10 T cell receptor beta chains were all read from a single sample in a study of blood T cell repertoires in COVID-19. The data were produced by immunoSEQ multiplex PCR, yet TCRdb's version contains in-frame clones alone and is incomplete. The sample shows fewer than 250,000 clones, more than 80% of them seen only once. Material for sequencing was PBMCs or T cells enriched from blood (not recorded which). Receptors originate from a man in his forties or fifties who had been exposed to COVID-19.

V is TRBV2 and J is TRBJ1-5; TRBD1 might be the D (6 bases). V was cut by 1 base and J by 6 bases, with 19 bases left in between. The CDR3 covers 17 residues. Germline V CDR1 and CDR2: SNHLY, FYNNEI. The CDR3 spells CASSEVVGQRGSQPQHF. The DNA for the CDR3 is TGTGCCAGCAGTGAAGTCGTAGGACAAAGGGGGAGTCAGCCCCAGCATTTT.

The V call is TRBV9, the J call TRBJ2-4; D may be TRBD1 (6 bases). V dropped 4 bases and J dropped 7 bases, with 15 bases sitting between them. This CDR3 is built from 14 residues. CDR1 is SGDLS, CDR2 YYNGEE, per germline. The CDR3 nucleotides are TGTGCCAGCAGCTCAACACGGACAGCCAACATTCAGTACTTC. It yields the protein CASSSTRTANIQYF.

This chain connects TRBV7-9 to TRBJ1-2, with TRBD1 identical over 12 bases. The CDR3 extends over 15 amino acids. V was pared by 0 bases and J by 6 bases, with 2 bases of the junction left unmatched. The germline V gene has CDR1 SEHNR and CDR2 FQNEAQ (reference sequence). The CDR3 is CASSLAGTGGNGYTF. The CDR3 bases are TGTGCCAGCAGCTTAGCCGGGACAGGGGGCAATGGCTACACCTTC. Looking up the rest from reference TRBV7-9 and TRBJ1-2 gives the full variable domain: DTGVSQNPRHKITKRGQNVTFRCDPISEHNRLYWYRQTLGQGPEFLTYFQNEAQLEKSRLLSDRFSAERPKGSFSTLEIQRTEQGDSAMYLCASSLAGTGGNGYTFGSGTRLTVV.

The J gene is TRBJ1-1, the V gene TRBV7-3, with D possibly being TRBD1 (6 bases). CDR1 is SGHTA, CDR2 FQGTGA, per germline. This CDR3 region has 13 residues. Trimming pared 6 bases from V and 5 bases from J, leaving 13 bases between. CDR3 loop: CASRLQGRTEAFF. CDR3 DNA sequence: TGTGCCAGCAGGTTACAGGGTCGGACTGAAGCTTTCTTT. Together with reference TRBV7-3 and TRBJ1-1, the CDR3 gives the full variable domain: GAGVSQTPSNKVTEKGKYVELRCDPISGHTALYWYRQSLGQGPEFLIYFQGTGAADDSGLPNDRFFAVRPEGSVSTLKIQRTERGDSAVYLCASRLQGRTEAFFGQGTRLTVV.

The rearrangement links TRBV7-9 to TRBJ1-6, with D possibly TRBD1 on 6 matching bases. Germline CDR1 reads SEHNR; CDR2 reads FQNEAQ (reference sequence). Trimming shortened V by 5 bases and J by 3 bases, and 14 bases separated the two germline ends. The CDR3 contains 16 residues. As DNA, the CDR3 is TGTGCCAGCAGCCTCCGGGGGGCGAACTATAATTCACCCCTCCACTTT. Encoded protein: CASSLRGANYNSPLHF.

This clone was seen once. The genes are TRBV28 and TRBJ1-5, with TRBD1 as a possible D gene (5 bases). With 0 bases removed from V and 6 bases from J, the gap between germline ends came to 9 bases. The germline CDR1 and CDR2 sequences are MDHEN and SYDVKM. This CDR3 region has 14 residues. The CDR3 DNA reads TGTGCCAGCAGTTTATGGTCGGGGGGTCAGCCCCAGCATTTT. This translates into CASSLWSGGQPQHF.

This clone was seen a single time. This sequence joins TRBV18 and TRBJ2-3, with TRBD2 identical over 8 bases. In germline, CDR1 is KGHSH, CDR2 LQKENI. V lost 2 bases, J lost 8 bases, and 15 bases stayed unmatched. This CDR3 comprises 17 residues. The CDR3 protein is CASSPVLREAGAGTQYF. CDR3 DNA sequence: TGTGCCAGCTCACCAGTTTTACGAGAAGCGGGAGCGGGTACGCAGTATTTT.

The chain recombines TRBV19 with TRBJ1-6; 9 positions agree with TRBD1. Germline V gives CDR1 LNHDA, CDR2 SQIVND (reference sequence). The ends lost 3 bases at V and 7 bases at J; junction bases unmatched: 7. This CDR3 has 16 amino acids. The CDR3 nucleotides are TGTGCCAGTAGTATCACCGGGACAGGGTTCAATTCACCCCTCCACTTT. Protein: CASSITGTGFNSPLHF. The whole variable domain, remainder taken from reference TRBV19 and TRBJ1-6, is DGGITQSPKYLFRKEGQNVTLSCEQNLNHDAMYWYRQDPGQGLRLIYYSQIVNDFQKGDIAEGYSVSREKKESFPLTVTSAQKNPTAFYLCASSITGTGFNSPLHFGNGTRLTVT.

The V gene is TRBV28, the J gene TRBJ1-4; no reliable D call. Germline-derived CDR1 and CDR2 are MDHEN and SYDVKM. Trimming removed 2 bases at V and 0 bases at J, with 10 bases between. The CDR3 has 16 amino acids. The CDR3 spells CASSLGYSATNEKLFF. CDR3 sequence (DNA): TGTGCCAGCAGTTTAGGCTACAGTGCAACTAATGAAAAACTGTTTTTT.

This clone was seen only once. The CDR3: CASKPGTVNTEAFF. The CDR3 nucleotides read TGCGCCAGTAAGCCCGGGACAGTGAACACTGAAGCTTTCTTT. V usage is TRBV5-1 and J usage is TRBJ1-1; TRBD1 agrees at 7 bases. The CDR3 is made up of 14 amino acids. The trim removed 8 bases at V and 0 bases at J, leaving 7 bases unmatched. The germline V gene encodes CDR1 SGHRS and CDR2 YFSETQ.